The 4 T cell receptor beta chains given below trace back to one sample, sequenced in a study of T and B cells in COVID-19 patients. BIOMED2 TRB-A/B primer pools were used in multiplex TRB PCR. TCRdb called the multiplex PCR reads again in MiXCR, with one record for every CDR3 protein. The data show several thousand distinct CDR3 sequences, roughly 27% seen once. From blood, about 220-500 ng of genomic DNA served as TRB template. Input material: blood. Receptor source: a human donor who had recovered from COVID-19.

By share, this clonotype ranks as medium-sized. This chain joins TRBV6-5 and TRBJ2-1; a possible D gene is TRBD1 (5 bases). There are 12 residues in the CDR3. Germline V CDR1 and CDR2: MNHEY, SVGAGI. V was trimmed by 2 bases and J by 10 bases, leaving 9 bases between them. The CDR3 sequence: CASSYGQGEQFF. The CDR3, as DNA: TGTGCCAGCAGTTACGGGCAGGGCGAGCAGTTCTTC.

This clonotype is medium-sized in the sample. The chain employs TRBV6-1 and TRBJ2-7, with 8 bases aligning to TRBD2. This CDR3 contains 15 residues. Trimming cost V 1 base and J 3 bases; bases outside gene matches: 5. Germline CDR1 reads MNHNS; CDR2 reads SASEGT. CDR3 in amino acids: CASSEGSSGVYEQYV. CDR3 in DNA: TGTGCCAGCAGTGAAGGGAGTAGCGGGGTCTACGAGCAGTACGTC.

The rearrangement links TRBV6-4 to TRBJ1-3; no firm D call. This CDR3 has 16 residues. With 6 bases removed from V and 0 bases from J, the gap between germline ends came to 15 bases. The germline CDR1 and CDR2 sequences are MRHNA and SNTAGT. This CDR3 reads CASRVQDGYSGNTIYF. The CDR3 DNA follows: TGTGCCAGCAGGGTCCAGGACGGATACTCTGGAAACACCATATATTTT.

This clonotype was counted ten times or more. The chain combines TRBV4-2 with TRBJ1-4; D is undetermined. The CDR3 is made up of 15 amino acids. Germline assignment: CDR1 LGHNA and CDR2 YNFKEQ. Trimming removed 4 bases at V and 0 bases at J, with 9 bases between. In DNA, the CDR3 is TGTGCCAGCAGCCTTAGAGCGACAACTAATGAAAAACTGTTTTTT. It codes for CASSLRATTNEKLFF.